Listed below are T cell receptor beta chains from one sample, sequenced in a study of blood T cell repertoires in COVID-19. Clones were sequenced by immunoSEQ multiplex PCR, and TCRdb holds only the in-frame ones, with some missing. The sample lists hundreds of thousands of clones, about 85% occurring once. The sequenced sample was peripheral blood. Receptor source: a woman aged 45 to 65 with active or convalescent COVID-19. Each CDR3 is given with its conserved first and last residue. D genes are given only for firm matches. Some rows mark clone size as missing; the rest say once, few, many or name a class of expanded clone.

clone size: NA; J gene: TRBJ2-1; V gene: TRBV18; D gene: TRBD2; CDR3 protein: CASSAGTSGYNEQFF; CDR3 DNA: TGTGCCAGCTCAGCCGGGACTAGCGGTTACAATGAGCAGTTCTTC
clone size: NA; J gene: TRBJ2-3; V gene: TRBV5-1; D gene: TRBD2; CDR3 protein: CASSWGLAESTDTQYF; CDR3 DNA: TGCGCCAGCAGCTGGGGACTAGCGGAAAGCACAGATACGCAGTATTTT
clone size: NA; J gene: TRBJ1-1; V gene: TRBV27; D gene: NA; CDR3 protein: CASRKQGGMGPRSEAFF; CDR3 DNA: TGTGCCAGCAGGAAACAGGGAGGGATGGGTCCAAGGTCTGAAGCTTTCTTT
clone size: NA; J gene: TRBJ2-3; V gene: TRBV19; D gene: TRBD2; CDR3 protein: CASSIRGTTGLAGANTQYF; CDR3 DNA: TGTGCCAGTAGTATTAGGGGGACCACCGGGCTAGCGGGAGCAAATACGCAGTATTTT
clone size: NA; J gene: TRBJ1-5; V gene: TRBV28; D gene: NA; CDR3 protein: CASRQGSQPQHF; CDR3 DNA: TGTGCCAGCAGACAGGGAAGTCAGCCCCAGCATTTT
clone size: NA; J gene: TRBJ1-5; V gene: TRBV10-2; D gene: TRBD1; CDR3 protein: CASSEYRQGSGPQHF; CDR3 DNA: TGCGCCAGCAGTGAGTACCGACAGGGGAGTGGGCCCCAGCATTTT
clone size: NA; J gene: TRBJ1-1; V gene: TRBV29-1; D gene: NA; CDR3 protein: CSAWGAEAFF; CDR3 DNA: TGCAGCGCATGGGGGGCTGAAGCTTTCTTT
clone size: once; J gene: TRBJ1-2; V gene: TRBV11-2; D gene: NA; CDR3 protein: CASSLTLQGDGYTF; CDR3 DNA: TGTGCCAGCAGCTTAACCCTACAGGGAGATGGCTACACCTTC
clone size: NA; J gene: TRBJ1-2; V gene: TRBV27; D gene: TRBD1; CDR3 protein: CASSPHGLRQGQTRGYTF; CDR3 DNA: TGTGCCAGCAGTCCCCACGGCCTACGACAGGGGCAGACACGGGGCTACACCTTC
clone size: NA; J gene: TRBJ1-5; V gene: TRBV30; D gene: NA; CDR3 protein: CAWSGVSGQPQHF; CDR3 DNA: TGTGCCTGGAGCGGGGTTAGCGGTCAGCCCCAGCATTTT
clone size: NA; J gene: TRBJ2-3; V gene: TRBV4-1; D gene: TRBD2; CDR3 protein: CASSQPPLAGDTQYF; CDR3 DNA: TGCGCCAGCAGCCAACCCCCCCTAGCGGGAGATACGCAGTATTTT
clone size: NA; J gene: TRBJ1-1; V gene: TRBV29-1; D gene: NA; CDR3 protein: CSVEDGSSAAFF; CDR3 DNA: TGCAGCGTTGAGGACGGGAGTTCGGCAGCTTTCTTT
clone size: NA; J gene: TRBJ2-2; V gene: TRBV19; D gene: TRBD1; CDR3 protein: CASSIWTGNGELFF; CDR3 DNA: TGTGCCAGTAGTATTTGGACAGGGAACGGGGAGCTGTTTTTT
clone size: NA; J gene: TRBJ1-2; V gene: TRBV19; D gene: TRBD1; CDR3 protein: CGHRGRAYGYTF; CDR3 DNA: TGTGGCCACAGGGGGCGAGCCTATGGCTACACCTTC
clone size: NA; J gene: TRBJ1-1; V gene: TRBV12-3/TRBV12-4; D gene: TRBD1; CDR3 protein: CASSLVDRGAFF; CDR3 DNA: TGTGCCAGCAGTTTGGTCGACAGGGGAGCTTTCTTT
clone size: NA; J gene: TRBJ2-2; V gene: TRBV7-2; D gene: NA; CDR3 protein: CASSLGVGTSGELFF; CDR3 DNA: TGTGCCAGCAGCTTAGGGGTGGGGACAAGCGGGGAGCTGTTTTTT
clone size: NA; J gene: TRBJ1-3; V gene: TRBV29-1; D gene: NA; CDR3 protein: CSVSGGDSGNTIYF; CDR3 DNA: TGCAGCGTTTCCGGGGGAGACTCTGGAAACACCATATATTTT
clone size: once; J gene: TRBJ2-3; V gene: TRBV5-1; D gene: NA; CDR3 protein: CASSLGQIGDTQYF; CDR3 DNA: TGCGCCAGCAGCTTAGGACAGATAGGAGATACGCAGTATTTT
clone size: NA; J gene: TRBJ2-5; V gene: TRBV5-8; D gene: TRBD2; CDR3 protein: CASSSGLAVSQETQYF; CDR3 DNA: TGTGCCAGCAGCTCGGGACTAGCGGTATCCCAAGAGACCCAGTACTTC
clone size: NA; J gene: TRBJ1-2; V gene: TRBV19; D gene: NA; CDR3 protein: CASRQGVGSYGYTF; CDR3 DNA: TGTGCCAGTAGACAGGGAGTGGGGTCCTATGGCTACACCTTC